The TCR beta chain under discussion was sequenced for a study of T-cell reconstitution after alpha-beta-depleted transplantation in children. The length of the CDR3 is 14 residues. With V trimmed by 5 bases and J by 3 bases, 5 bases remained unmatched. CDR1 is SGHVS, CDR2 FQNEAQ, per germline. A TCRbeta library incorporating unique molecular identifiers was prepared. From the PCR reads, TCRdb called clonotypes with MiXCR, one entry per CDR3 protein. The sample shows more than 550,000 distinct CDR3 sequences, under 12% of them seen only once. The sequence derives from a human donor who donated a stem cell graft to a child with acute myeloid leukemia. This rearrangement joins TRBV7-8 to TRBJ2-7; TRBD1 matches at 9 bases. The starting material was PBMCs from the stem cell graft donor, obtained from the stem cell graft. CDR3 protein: CASSLRDRDYEQYF. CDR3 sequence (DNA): TGTGCCAGCAGCCTTCGGGACAGGGACTACGAGCAGTACTTC.